The source of this TCR beta chain is a study of shared clonotypes between healthy human individuals. Study-wide points: For sorted subsets, rarefaction showed incomplete sequencing despite large depth.

The CDR3 spans 15 residues. Germline loops: CDR1 MGHRA, CDR2 YSYEKL. Trimming left V 1 base short and J 5 bases short, with 12 bases between. Only in-frame clones appear in the TCRdb table, and some are missing; sequencing was by immunoSEQ multiplex PCR. The sample contains roughly 1,800,000 clones, about 94% of which appear only once. The naive CD8 population came from CD45RO-negative cells selected for CCR7, without terminally differentiated effector memory CD45RA+ cells. On this clone itself: Its antigen is undetermined.

This receptor was identified in a man younger than 30 in good health. The chain joins TRBV4-1 to TRBJ1-5; D unclear. Material for sequencing was naive CD8+ T cells sorted from blood. This chain's CDR3 is CASSQVSPGYQPQHF. CDR3 in DNA: TGCGCCAGCAGCCAAGTGAGTCCCGGCTATCAGCCCCAGCATTTT.